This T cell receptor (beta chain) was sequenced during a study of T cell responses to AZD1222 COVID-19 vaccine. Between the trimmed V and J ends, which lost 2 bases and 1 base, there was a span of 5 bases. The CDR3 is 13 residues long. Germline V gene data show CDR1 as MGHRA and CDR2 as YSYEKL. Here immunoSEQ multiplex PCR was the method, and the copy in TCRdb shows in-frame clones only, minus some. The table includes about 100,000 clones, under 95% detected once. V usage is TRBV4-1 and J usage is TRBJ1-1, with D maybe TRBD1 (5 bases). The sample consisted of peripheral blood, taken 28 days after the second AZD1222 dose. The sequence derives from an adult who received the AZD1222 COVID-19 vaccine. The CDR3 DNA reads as TGCGCCAGCAGCCAAACAGGGAACACTGAAGCTTTCTTT. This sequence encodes CASSQTGNTEAFF.